Given below is one T cell receptor (beta chain) in context. Antigen specificity is unknown. The data are from a study of follicular helper T cells after annual influenza vaccination. Study-level information: Days 0, 7 and 28 post-vaccination were the blood draw times. Study-level points and caveats: Just roughly 9.5-20% of cells analyzed had recovered productive TCRB sequences.

Time point defined: 2015-2016 season, pre-vaccination. The repertoire was sequenced with immunoSEQ multiplex PCR; TCRdb's copy has only in-frame clones and lacks some. The table includes about 12,000 clones, 60% to 80% detected once. The V gene lost 4 bases and the J gene lost 4 bases, with 22 bases spanning the gap. The CDR3 is 17 residues long. Germline CDR1 is SGHKS and CDR2 is YYEKEE (reference sequence). This sequence was found in an adult who received the influenza vaccine. The source was CXCR5+ CD38- circulating T follicular helper cells from blood, collected on the day of influenza vaccination. Documented subset: circulating Tfh, non-naive CD4+CXCR5+PD-1+ (ICOS+CD38+ or ICOS-CD38-). The V call is TRBV5-5, the J call TRBJ2-3; a weak D match, TRBD2 (5 bases). For the CDR3, the DNA is TGTGCCAGCAGCCAGACCCTCACCGGGGAGAGGGCAGATACGCAGTATTTT. This codes for CASSQTLTGERADTQYF.